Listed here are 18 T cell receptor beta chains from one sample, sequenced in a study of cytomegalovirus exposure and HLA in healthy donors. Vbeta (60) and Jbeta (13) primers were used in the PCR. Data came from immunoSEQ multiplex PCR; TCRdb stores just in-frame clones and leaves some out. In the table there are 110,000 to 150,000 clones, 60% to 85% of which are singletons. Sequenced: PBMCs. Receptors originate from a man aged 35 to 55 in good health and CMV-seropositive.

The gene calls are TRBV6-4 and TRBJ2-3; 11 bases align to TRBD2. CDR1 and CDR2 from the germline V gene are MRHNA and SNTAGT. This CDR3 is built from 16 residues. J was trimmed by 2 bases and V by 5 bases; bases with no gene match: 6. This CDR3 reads CASSNVAGGVTDTQYF. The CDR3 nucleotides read TGTGCCAGCAGTAATGTAGCGGGGGGGGTCACAGATACGCAGTATTTT.

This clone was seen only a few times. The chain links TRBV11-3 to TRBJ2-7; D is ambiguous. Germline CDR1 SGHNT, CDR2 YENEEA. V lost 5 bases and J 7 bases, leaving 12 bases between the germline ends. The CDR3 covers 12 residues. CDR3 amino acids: CASSQNAREQYF. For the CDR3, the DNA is TGTGCCAGCAGCCAGAATGCCAGGGAGCAGTACTTC.

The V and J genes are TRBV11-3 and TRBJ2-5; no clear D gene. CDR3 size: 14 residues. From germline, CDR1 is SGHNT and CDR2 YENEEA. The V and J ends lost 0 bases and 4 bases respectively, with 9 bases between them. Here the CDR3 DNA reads TGTGCCAGCAGCTTAGATTCGTTCGGAGAGACCCAGTACTTC. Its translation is CASSLDSFGETQYF.

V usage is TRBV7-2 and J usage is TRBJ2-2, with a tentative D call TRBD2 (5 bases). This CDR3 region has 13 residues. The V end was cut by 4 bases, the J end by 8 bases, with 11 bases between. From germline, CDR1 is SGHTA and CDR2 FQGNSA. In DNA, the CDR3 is TGTGCCAGCAGCTCCATTTCGGGAGGGGAGCTGTTTTTT. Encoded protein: CASSSISGGELFF. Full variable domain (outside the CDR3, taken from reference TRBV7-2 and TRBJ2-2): GAGVSQSPSNKVTEKGKDVELRCDPISGHTALYWYRQSLGQGLEFLIYFQGNSAPDKSGLPSDRFSAERTGGSVSTLTIQRTQQEDSAVYLCASSSISGGELFFGEGSRLTVL.

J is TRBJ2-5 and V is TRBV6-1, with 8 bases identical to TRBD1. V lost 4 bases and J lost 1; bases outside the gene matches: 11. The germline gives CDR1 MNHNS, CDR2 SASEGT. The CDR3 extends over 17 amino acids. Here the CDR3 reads CASSAYADRDIQETQYF. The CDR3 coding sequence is TGTGCCAGCAGTGCTTATGCGGACAGGGACATCCAAGAGACCCAGTACTTC.

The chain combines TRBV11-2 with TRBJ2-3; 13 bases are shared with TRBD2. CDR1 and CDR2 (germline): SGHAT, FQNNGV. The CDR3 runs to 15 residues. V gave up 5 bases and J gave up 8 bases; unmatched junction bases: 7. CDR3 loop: CASSPGTSGKGTQYF. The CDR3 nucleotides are TGTGCCAGCAGCCCCGGGACTAGCGGGAAGGGTACGCAGTATTTT.

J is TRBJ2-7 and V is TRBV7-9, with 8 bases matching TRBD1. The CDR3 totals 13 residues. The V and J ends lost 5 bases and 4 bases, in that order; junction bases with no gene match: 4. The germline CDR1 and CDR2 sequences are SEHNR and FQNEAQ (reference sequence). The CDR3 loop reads CASSPRTGYEQYF. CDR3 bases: TGTGCCAGCAGCCCGAGGACAGGGTACGAGCAGTACTTC. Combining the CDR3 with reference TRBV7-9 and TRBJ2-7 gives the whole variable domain DTGVSQNPRHKITKRGQNVTFRCDPISEHNRLYWYRQTLGQGPEFLTYFQNEAQLEKSRLLSDRFSAERPKGSFSTLEIQRTEQGDSAMYLCASSPRTGYEQYFGPGTRLTVT.

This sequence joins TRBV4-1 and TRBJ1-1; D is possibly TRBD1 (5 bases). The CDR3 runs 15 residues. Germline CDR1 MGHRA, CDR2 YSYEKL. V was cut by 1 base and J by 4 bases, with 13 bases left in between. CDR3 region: CASSQGAGTATEAFF. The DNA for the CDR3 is TGCGCCAGCAGCCAAGGGGCAGGGACTGCCACTGAAGCTTTCTTT.

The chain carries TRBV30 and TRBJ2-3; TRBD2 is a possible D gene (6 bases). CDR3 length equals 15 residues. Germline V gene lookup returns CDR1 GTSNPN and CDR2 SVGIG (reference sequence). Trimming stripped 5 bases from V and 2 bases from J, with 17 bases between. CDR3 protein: CAWGGGIEVTDTQYF. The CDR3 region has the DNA TGTGCCTGGGGGGGAGGCATAGAGGTCACAGATACGCAGTATTTT. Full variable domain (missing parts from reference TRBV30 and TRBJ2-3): SQTIHQWPATLVQPVGSPLSLECTVEGTSNPNLYWYRQAAGRGLQLLFYSVGIGQISSEVPQNLSASRPQDRQFILSSKKLLLSDSGFYLCAWGGGIEVTDTQYFGPGTRLTVL.

The CDR3 DNA reads as TGTGCCAGTAGTGGAGAGGGACAGGGGAGTCAGCCCCAGCATTTT. It is translated as CASSGEGQGSQPQHF. V usage is TRBV19 and J usage is TRBJ1-5, with 10 bases fitting TRBD1. Germline loops: CDR1 LNHDA, CDR2 SQIVND (reference sequence). This CDR3 spans 15 amino acids. V gave up 5 bases and J gave up 6 bases; unmatched junction bases: 7. Drawing the rest from reference TRBV19 and TRBJ1-5, the complete variable domain is DGGITQSPKYLFRKEGQNVTLSCEQNLNHDAMYWYRQDPGQGLRLIYYSQIVNDFQKGDIAEGYSVSREKKESFPLTVTSAQKNPTAFYLCASSGEGQGSQPQHFGDGTRLSIL.

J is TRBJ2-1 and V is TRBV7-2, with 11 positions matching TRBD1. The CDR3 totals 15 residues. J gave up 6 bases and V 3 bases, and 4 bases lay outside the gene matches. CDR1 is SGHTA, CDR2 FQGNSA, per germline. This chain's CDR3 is CASSFLDRGLNEQFF. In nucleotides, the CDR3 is TGTGCCAGCAGCTTCTTGGACAGGGGGCTCAATGAGCAGTTCTTC.

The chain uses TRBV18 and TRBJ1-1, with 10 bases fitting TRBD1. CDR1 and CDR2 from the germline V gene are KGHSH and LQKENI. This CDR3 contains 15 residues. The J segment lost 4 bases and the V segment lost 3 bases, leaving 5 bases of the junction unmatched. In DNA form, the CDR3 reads TGTGCCAGCTCACCGAGACAGGGGGCCAGCACTGAAGCTTTCTTT. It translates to CASSPRQGASTEAFF.

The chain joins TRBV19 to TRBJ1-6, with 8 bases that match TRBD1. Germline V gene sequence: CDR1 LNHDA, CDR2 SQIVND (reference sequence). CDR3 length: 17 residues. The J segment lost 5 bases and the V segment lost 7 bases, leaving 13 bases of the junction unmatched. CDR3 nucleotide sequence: TGTGCCAGTATCCTCGAGCCCCCAGGGGGCCATAATTCACCCCTCCACTTT. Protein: CASILEPPGGHNSPLHF.

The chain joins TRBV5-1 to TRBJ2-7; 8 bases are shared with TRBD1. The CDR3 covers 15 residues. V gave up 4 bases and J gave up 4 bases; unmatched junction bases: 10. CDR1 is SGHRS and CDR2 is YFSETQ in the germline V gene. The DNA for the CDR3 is TGCGCCAGCAGCACCGACAGGGGCACCGGGTACGAGCAGTACTTC. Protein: CASSTDRGTGYEQYF.

CDR3 bases: TGTGCCAGCTCCGCCAAAGCGCCAGGGGGCTTAGAGACCCAGTACTTC. Its translation: CASSAKAPGGLETQYF. The chain couples TRBV18 to TRBJ2-5, with TRBD1 identical over 8 bases. The V segment lost 6 bases and the J segment 4 bases; nucleotides outside the gene matches: 13. Germline V gives CDR1 KGHSH, CDR2 LQKENI. The CDR3 has 16 residues.

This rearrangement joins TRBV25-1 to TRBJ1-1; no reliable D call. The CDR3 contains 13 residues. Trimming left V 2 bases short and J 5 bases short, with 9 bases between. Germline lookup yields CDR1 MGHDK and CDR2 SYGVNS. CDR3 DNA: TGTGCCAGCAGTGAACTGCCGGAGACTGAAGCTTTCTTT. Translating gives CASSELPETEAFF. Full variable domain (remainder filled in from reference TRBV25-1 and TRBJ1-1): EADIYQTPRYLVIGTGKKITLECSQTMGHDKMYWYQQDPGMELHLIHYSYGVNSTEKGDLSSESTVSRIRTEHFPLTLESARPSHTSQYLCASSELPETEAFFGQGTRLTVV.

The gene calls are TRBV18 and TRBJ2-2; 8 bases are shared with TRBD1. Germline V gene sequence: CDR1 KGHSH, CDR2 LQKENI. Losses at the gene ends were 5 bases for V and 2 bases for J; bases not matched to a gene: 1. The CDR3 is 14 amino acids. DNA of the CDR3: TGTGCCAGCTCAGGACAGGGAAACACCGGGGAGCTGTTTTTT. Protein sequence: CASSGQGNTGELFF.

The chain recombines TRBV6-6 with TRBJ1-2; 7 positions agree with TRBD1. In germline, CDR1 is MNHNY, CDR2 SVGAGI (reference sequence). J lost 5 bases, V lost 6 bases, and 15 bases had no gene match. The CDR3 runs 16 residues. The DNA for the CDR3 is TGTGCCAGCAGCTCAGCCCGACAGGGTGGACTGTATGGCTACACCTTC. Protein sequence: CASSSARQGGLYGYTF.